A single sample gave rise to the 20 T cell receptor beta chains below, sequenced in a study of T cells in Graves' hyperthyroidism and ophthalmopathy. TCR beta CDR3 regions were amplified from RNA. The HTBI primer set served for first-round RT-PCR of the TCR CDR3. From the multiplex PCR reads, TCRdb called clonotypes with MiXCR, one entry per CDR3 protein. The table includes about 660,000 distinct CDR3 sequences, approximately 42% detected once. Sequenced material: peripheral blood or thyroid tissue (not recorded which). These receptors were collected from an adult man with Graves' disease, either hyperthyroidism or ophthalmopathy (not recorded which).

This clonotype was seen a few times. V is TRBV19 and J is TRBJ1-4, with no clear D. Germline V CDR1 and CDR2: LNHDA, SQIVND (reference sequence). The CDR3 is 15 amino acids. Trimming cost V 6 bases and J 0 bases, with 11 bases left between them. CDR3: CASRTQVATNEKLFF. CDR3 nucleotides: TGTGCCAGTAGGACGCAAGTTGCAACTAATGAAAAACTGTTTTTT.

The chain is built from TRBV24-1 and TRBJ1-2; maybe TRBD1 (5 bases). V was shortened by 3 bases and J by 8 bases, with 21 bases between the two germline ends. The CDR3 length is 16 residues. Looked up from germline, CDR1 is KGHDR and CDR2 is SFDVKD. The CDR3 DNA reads TGTGCCACCAGTGATCCATCACTCACAGGAGGGCCGGGCTACACCTTC. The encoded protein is CATSDPSLTGGPGYTF.

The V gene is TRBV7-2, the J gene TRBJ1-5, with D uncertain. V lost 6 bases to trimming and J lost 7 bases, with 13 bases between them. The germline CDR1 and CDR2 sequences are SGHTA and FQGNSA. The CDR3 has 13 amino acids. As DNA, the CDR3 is TGTACCAGCAGTTCGGACTCGACCCAGCCCCAGCATTTT. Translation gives CTSSSDSTQPQHF. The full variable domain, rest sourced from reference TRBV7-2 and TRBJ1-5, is GAGVSQSPSNKVTEKGKDVELRCDPISGHTALYWYRQSLGQGLEFLIYFQGNSAPDKSGLPSDRFSAERTGGSVSTLTIQRTQQEDSAVYLCTSSSDSTQPQHFGDGTRLSIL.

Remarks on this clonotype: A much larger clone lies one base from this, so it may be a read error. The CDR3 DNA follows: TGCAGTGCTCGTTCCGAGTTTGACCCACCCCTCCACTTT. As protein: CSARSEFDPPLHF. The chain links TRBV20-1 to TRBJ1-6, with no clear D. Trimming cost V 5 bases and J 11 bases, with 16 bases left between them. The CDR3 consists of 13 residues. In germline, CDR1 is DFQATT, CDR2 SNEGSKA (reference sequence).

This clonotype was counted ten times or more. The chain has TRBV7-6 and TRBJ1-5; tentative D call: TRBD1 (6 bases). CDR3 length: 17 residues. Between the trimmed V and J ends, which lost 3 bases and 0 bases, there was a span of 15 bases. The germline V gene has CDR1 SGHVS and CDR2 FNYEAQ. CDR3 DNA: TGTGCCAGCAGCTTTGGTGGGACACGCTATAGCAATCAGCCCCAGCATTTT. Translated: CASSFGGTRYSNQPQHF.

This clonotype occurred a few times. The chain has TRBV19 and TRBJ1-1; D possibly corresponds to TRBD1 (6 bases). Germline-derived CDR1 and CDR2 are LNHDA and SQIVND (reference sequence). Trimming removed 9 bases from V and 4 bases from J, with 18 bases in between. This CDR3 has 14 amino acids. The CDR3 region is CASRATGGSTEAFF. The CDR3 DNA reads TGTGCCAGCCGCGCCACGGGGGGCAGCACTGAAGCTTTCTTT.

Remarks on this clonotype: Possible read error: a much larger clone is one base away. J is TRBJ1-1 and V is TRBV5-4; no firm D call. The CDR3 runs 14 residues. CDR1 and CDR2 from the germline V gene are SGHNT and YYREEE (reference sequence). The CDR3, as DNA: TGTGCCAGCAGCGTGGACCAGGCTAACATTGAAGCTTTCTTT. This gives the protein CASSVDQANIEAFF.

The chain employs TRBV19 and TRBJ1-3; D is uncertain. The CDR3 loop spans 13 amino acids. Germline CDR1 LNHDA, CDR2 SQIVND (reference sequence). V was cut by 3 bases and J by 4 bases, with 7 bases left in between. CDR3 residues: CASSIGYGNTIYF. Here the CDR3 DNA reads TGTGCCAGTAGTATTGGGTACGGAAACACCATATATTTT.

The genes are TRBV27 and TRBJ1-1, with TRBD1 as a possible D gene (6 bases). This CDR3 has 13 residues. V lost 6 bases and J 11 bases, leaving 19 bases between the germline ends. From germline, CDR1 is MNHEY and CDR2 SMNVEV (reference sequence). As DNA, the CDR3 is TGTGCCAGCAGCCCTCGATACTCAGGGGCGGCTTTCTTT. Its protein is CASSPRYSGAAFF.

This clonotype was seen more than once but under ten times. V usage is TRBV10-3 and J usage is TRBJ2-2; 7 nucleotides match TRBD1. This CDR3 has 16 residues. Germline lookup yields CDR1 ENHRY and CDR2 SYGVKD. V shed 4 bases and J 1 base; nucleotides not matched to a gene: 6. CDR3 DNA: TGTGCCATCAGTGCCCGAAGGACAGGGAACACCGGGGAGCTGTTTTTT. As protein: CAISARRTGNTGELFF.

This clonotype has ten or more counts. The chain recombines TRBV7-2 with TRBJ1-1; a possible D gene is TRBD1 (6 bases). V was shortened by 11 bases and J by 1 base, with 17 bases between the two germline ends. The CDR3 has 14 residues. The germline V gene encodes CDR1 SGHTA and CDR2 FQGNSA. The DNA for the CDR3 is TGTGCCTGCTCCCAGGGACACGGGAACACTGAAGCTTTCTTT. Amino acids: CACSQGHGNTEAFF. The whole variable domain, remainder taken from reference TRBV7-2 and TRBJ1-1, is GAGVSQSPSNKVTEKGKDVELRCDPISGHTALYWYRQSLGQGLEFLIYFQGNSAPDKSGLPSDRFSAERTGGSVSTLTIQRTQQEDSAVYLCACSQGHGNTEAFFGQGTRLTVV.

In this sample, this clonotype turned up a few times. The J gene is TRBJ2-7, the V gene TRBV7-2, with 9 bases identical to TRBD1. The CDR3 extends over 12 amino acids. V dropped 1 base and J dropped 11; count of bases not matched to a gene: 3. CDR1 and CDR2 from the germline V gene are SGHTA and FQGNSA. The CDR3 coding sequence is TGTGCCAGCAGCTTAGAGAGGGACAGGGAGTACTTC. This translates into CASSLERDREYF.

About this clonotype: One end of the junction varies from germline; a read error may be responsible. The CDR3 loop reads CATSPRDRVDGYTF. CDR3 bases: TGCGCCACCAGTCCCCGGGACAGGGTGGATGGCTACACCTTC. The chain employs TRBV15 and TRBJ1-2; 9 bases line up with TRBD1. The germline V gene encodes CDR1 LNHNV and CDR2 YYDKDF (reference sequence). The CDR3 runs to 14 residues.

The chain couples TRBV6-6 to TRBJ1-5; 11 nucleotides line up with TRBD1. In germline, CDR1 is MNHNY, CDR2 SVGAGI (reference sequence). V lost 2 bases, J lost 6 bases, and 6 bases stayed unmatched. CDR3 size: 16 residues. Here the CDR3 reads CASSYVRGQGVQPQHF. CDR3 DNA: TGTGCCAGCAGTTACGTTCGGGGACAGGGGGTTCAGCCCCAGCATTTT.

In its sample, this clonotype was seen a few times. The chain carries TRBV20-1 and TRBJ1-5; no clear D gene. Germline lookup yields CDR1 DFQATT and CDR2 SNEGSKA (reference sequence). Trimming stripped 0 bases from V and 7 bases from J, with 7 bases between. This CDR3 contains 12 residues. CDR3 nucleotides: TGCAGTGCTAGAGATCAAGGGCAGCCCCAGCATTTT. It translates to CSARDQGQPQHF.

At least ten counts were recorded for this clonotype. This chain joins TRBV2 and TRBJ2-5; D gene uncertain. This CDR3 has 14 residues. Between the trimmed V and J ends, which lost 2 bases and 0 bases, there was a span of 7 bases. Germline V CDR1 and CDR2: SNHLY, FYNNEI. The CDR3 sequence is CASSETRNQETQYF. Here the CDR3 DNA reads TGTGCCAGCAGTGAAACGCGTAACCAAGAGACCCAGTACTTC. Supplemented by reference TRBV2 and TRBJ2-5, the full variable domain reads EPEVTQTPSHQVTQMGQEVILRCVPISNHLYFYWYRQILGQKVEFLVSFYNNEISEKSEIFDDQFSVERPDGSNFTLKIRSTKLEDSAMYFCASSETRNQETQYFGPGTRLLVL.

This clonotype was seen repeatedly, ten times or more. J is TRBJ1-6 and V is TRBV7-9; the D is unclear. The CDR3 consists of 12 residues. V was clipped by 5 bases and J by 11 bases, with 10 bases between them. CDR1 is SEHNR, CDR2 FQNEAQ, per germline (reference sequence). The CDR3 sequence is CASSLDTTPLHF. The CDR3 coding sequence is TGTGCCAGCAGCCTAGATACGACACCCCTCCACTTT. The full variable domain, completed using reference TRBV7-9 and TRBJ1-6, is DTGVSQNPRHKITKRGQNVTFRCDPISEHNRLYWYRQTLGQGPEFLTYFQNEAQLEKSRLLSDRFSAERPKGSFSTLEIQRTEQGDSAMYLCASSLDTTPLHFGNGTRLTVT.

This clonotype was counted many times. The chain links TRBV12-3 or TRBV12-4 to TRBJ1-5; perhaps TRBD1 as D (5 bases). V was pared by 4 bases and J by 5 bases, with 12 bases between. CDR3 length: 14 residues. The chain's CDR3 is CASSWGRGYQPQHF. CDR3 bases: TGTGCCAGCAGTTGGGGCAGAGGGTATCAGCCCCAGCATTTT.

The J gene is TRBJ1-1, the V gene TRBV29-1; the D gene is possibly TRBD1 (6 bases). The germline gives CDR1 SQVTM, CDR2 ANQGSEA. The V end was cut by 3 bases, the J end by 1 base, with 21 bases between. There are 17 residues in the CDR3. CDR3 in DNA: TGCAGCGTTGAGCGCAAGGGGGGGGACAAGTCGAACACTGAAGCTTTCTTT. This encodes CSVERKGGDKSNTEAFF.

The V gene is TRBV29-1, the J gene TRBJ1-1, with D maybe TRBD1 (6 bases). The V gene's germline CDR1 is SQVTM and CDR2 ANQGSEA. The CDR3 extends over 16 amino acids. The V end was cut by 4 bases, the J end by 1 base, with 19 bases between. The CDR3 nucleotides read TGCAGCGTTGGAGAACAGGGAAGGATCCCGAACACTGAAGCTTTCTTT. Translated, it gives CSVGEQGRIPNTEAFF.